This record looks at one TCR beta chain sequence and its context. The sample originates from a study of Tregs in tolerant kidney transplant recipients. Mixed chimerism was transient after nonmyeloablative marrow transplants from related graft donors. Assay: immunoSEQ multiplex PCR; the TCRdb copy retains only in-frame clones and omits some. The repertoire includes about 100,000 clones, 93% of them detected once, and roughly 1.7% sits in the top ten. CDR3 size: 12 residues. Looked up from germline, CDR1 is MNHEY and CDR2 is SVGAGI. Deletions cut 6 bases from V and 7 bases from J, with 12 bases between.

V is TRBV6-5 and J is TRBJ1-2; D may be TRBD1 (6 bases). Sequencing used CD4+ T cells from blood (PBMCs), obtained 12 months after the transplant. This receptor was obtained from a human patient who received a combined kidney and bone marrow transplant. The graft donor may be the source of some T cells. The CDR3 loop reads CASRLRGTGYTF. The DNA for the CDR3 is TGTGCCAGCAGATTAAGGGGGACTGGCTACACCTTC.